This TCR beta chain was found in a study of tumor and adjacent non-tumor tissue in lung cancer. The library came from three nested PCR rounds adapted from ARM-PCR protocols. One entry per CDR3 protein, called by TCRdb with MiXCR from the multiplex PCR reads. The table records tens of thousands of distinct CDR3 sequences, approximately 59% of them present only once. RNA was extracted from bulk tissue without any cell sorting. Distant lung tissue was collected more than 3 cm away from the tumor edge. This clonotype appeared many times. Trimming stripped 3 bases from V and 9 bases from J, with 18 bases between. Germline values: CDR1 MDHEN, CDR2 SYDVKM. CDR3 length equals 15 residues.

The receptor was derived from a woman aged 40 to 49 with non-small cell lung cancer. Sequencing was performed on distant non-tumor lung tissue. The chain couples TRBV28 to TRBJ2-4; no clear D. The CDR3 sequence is CASSLISRNRVIQYF. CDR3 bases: TGTGCCAGCAGTTTGATCTCCCGGAATAGGGTCATTCAGTACTTC.